The 27 T cell receptor beta chains below were found in one sample sequenced in a study of blood T cell repertoires in COVID-19. This table comes from immunoSEQ multiplex PCR, and its TCRdb copy is limited to in-frame clones, with some not included. Of about 180,000 clones listed, approximately 87% were seen once; the top ten hold around 20%. Sequenced sample: peripheral blood. Source of these receptors: a man in his 70s with active or convalescent COVID-19.

The CDR3 DNA sequence: TGTGCCAGCAGTTTATGGTCCTTCTATGGCTACACCTTC. Translating gives CASSLWSFYGYTF. The chain carries TRBV28 and TRBJ1-2; D gene ambiguous. Per the germline V gene, CDR1 is MDHEN and CDR2 is SYDVKM. The V gene lost 0 bases and the J gene lost 4 bases, with 6 bases spanning the gap. The CDR3 consists of 13 residues.

The chain employs TRBV27 and TRBJ2-7; 12 bases match TRBD1. V was clipped by 5 bases and J by 6 bases; unmatched bases: 8. The length of the CDR3 is 15 residues. CDR1 is MNHEY, CDR2 SMNVEV, per germline (reference sequence). The CDR3 protein is CASSPRDRGQGEQYF. CDR3 DNA sequence: TGTGCCAGCAGTCCTAGGGACAGGGGGCAAGGCGAGCAGTACTTC.

The V gene is TRBV19, the J gene TRBJ2-6, with TRBD1 identical over 9 bases. Unmatched junction bases numbered 4, after V lost 4 bases and J lost 0 bases. In germline, CDR1 is LNHDA, CDR2 SQIVND (reference sequence). The CDR3 runs to 17 residues. The CDR3 region is CASSKGQGHSGANVLTF. Here the CDR3 DNA reads TGTGCCAGTAGTAAAGGACAGGGGCACTCTGGGGCCAACGTCCTGACTTTC.

This chain uses TRBV9 with TRBJ2-5; tentatively, D is TRBD2 (5 bases). CDR1 SGDLS and CDR2 YYNGEE come from the germline V gene. The length of the CDR3 is 13 residues. V lost 2 bases to trimming and J lost 5 bases, with 10 bases between them. The CDR3 protein is CASSVDSGETQYF. The DNA for the CDR3 is TGTGCCAGCAGCGTGGACTCCGGGGAGACCCAGTACTTC.

V gene TRBV7-3 combines with J gene TRBJ2-3; 8 nucleotides agree with TRBD2. The junction had 6 bases not matched to a gene; V was cut back by 3 bases and J by 4 bases. The CDR3 spans 15 residues. Germline V gene data show CDR1 as SGHTA and CDR2 as FQGTGA. CDR3 sequence reads: CASSFGRVRADTQYF. In DNA form, the CDR3 reads TGTGCCAGCAGCTTCGGGAGGGTCCGGGCAGATACGCAGTATTTT.

The V and J genes are TRBV12-3 or TRBV12-4 and TRBJ2-1; the match to TRBD2 covers 10 bases. V lost 5 bases, J lost 12 bases, and 7 bases stayed unmatched. The CDR3 consists of 13 residues. In nucleotides, the CDR3 is TGTGCCAGCAGTATAACTAGCGGGGTCATGCAGTTCTTC. This gives the protein CASSITSGVMQFF.

This chain connects TRBV5-5 to TRBJ2-3; TRBD2 aligns across 7 bases. CDR1 and CDR2 (germline): SGHKS, YYEKEE (reference sequence). CDR3 length: 15 residues. V dropped 3 bases and J dropped 3; count of bases not matched to a gene: 7. CDR3 in amino acids: CASSSFAGVTDTQYF. The CDR3 DNA is TGTGCCAGCAGCTCTTTTGCGGGGGTGACAGATACGCAGTATTTT.

The sample holds a few counts of this clone. V is TRBV25-1 and J is TRBJ1-6, with D perhaps TRBD1 (6 bases). CDR1 and CDR2 from the germline V gene are MGHDK and SYGVNS. CDR3 length: 12 residues. V dropped 7 bases and J dropped 7 bases, with 8 bases sitting between them. CDR3 protein: CASNRANSPLHF. CDR3 nucleotide sequence: TGTGCCAGCAACAGGGCCAATTCACCCCTCCACTTT. Full variable domain (outside the CDR3, taken from reference TRBV25-1 and TRBJ1-6): EADIYQTPRYLVIGTGKKITLECSQTMGHDKMYWYQQDPGMELHLIHYSYGVNSTEKGDLSSESTVSRIRTEHFPLTLESARPSHTSQYLCASNRANSPLHFGNGTRLTVT.

The chain uses TRBV5-5 and TRBJ1-2, with TRBD1 as a possible D gene (6 bases). Per germline, CDR1 SGHKS and CDR2 YYEKEE (reference sequence). This CDR3 is 15 amino acids long. Trimming stripped 2 bases from V and 4 bases from J, with 15 bases between. CDR3 region: CASSFGQLASYGYTF. CDR3 DNA sequence: TGTGCCAGCAGCTTTGGACAGCTTGCATCCTATGGCTACACCTTC. The whole variable domain, filled in from reference TRBV5-5 and TRBJ1-2, reads DAGVTQSPTHLIKTRGQQVTLRCSPISGHKSVSWYQQVLGQGPQFIFQYYEKEERGRGNFPDRFSARQFPNYSSELNVNALLLGDSALYLCASSFGQLASYGYTFGSGTRLTVV.

This chain connects TRBV28 to TRBJ2-4; 7 nucleotides match TRBD1. The CDR3 runs to 14 residues. After removal of 10 bases from V and 10 bases from J, the junction contained 16 bases not matched to a gene. Germline lookup yields CDR1 MDHEN and CDR2 SYDVKM. The chain's CDR3 is CATTDSDRAPIQYF. CDR3 coding DNA: TGTGCCACCACAGACTCCGACAGGGCTCCGATTCAGTACTTC.

The chain recombines TRBV19 with TRBJ1-2, with 9 bases lining up with TRBD1. The V gene end was trimmed by 7 bases and the J gene end by 0 bases; junction bases not matched to a gene: 3. The V gene's germline CDR1 is LNHDA and CDR2 SQIVND (reference sequence). This CDR3 has 14 amino acids. The CDR3 DNA reads as TGTGCCAGTAACAACAGGGGGCCTAACTATGGCTACACCTTC. This gives the protein CASNNRGPNYGYTF.

The genes are TRBV7-2 and TRBJ2-1, with TRBD1 as a possible D gene (7 bases). V lost 5 bases to trimming and J lost 3 bases, with 11 bases between them. The CDR3 has 14 residues. From germline, CDR1 is SGHTA and CDR2 FQGNSA. In DNA, the CDR3 is TGTGCCAGCAGCGCGGGACAGAACTACAATGAGCAGTTCTTC. It codes for CASSAGQNYNEQFF. The whole variable domain, filled in from reference TRBV7-2 and TRBJ2-1, reads GAGVSQSPSNKVTEKGKDVELRCDPISGHTALYWYRQSLGQGLEFLIYFQGNSAPDKSGLPSDRFSAERTGGSVSTLTIQRTQQEDSAVYLCASSAGQNYNEQFFGPGTRLTVL.

The chain is built from TRBV28 and TRBJ1-4; a possible D gene is TRBD1 (5 bases). This CDR3 contains 14 residues. Trimming removed 2 bases at V and 15 bases at J, with 19 bases between. Germline V gene sequence: CDR1 MDHEN, CDR2 SYDVKM. For the CDR3, the DNA is TGTGCCAGCAGTTTACCGGGGGGTTCCCGGGACGTGTTTTTT. This sequence encodes CASSLPGGSRDVFF.

The chain combines TRBV29-1 with TRBJ1-2, with D perhaps TRBD1 (5 bases). The V and J ends lost 6 bases and 2 bases respectively, with 13 bases between them. This CDR3 region has 13 residues. CDR1 is SQVTM and CDR2 is ANQGSEA in the germline V gene. The CDR3 region has the DNA TGCAGCGTCGGACGGGGGGGAAACTATGGCTACACCTTC. Protein: CSVGRGGNYGYTF.

This clone has just one count. V and J are TRBV20-1 and TRBJ1-2, with 9 bases that match TRBD1. V lost 3 bases and J lost 5; bases outside the gene matches: 7. Germline V lookup: CDR1 DFQATT, CDR2 SNEGSKA (reference sequence). CDR3 length: 14 residues. The CDR3 sequence is CSASGDRAGYGYTF. CDR3 nucleotides: TGCAGTGCTAGTGGGGACAGGGCGGGGTATGGCTACACCTTC.

This sequence joins TRBV27 and TRBJ2-7; 9 positions agree with TRBD2. Germline V gives CDR1 MNHEY, CDR2 SMNVEV (reference sequence). Germline trimming cut 4 bases from V and 3 bases from J; bases unmatched to any gene: 13. This CDR3 is built from 17 residues. The CDR3 DNA is TGTGCCAGCAGTTCTCCCCACGGCGGGAGGGGGCTCTACGAGCAGTACTTC. Translating gives CASSSPHGGRGLYEQYF.

The V call is TRBV18, the J call TRBJ2-1, with 9 bases matching TRBD2. J lost 3 bases, V lost 4 bases, and 4 bases had no gene match. Germline V gene lookup returns CDR1 KGHSH and CDR2 LQKENI. The length of the CDR3 is 15 residues. The chain's CDR3 is CASSRLAENYNEQFF. The DNA of the CDR3 is TGTGCCAGCTCACGACTAGCGGAAAACTACAATGAGCAGTTCTTC.

The V call is TRBV18, the J call TRBJ1-2; D not resolved. The CDR3 loop spans 16 amino acids. Germline-derived CDR1 and CDR2 are KGHSH and LQKENI. Trimming took 6 bases from V and 1 from J, leaving 18 bases between them. The CDR3 spells CASSPLRQHLNYGYTF. In DNA form, the CDR3 reads TGTGCCAGCTCCCCCTTGAGGCAGCACCTTAACTATGGCTACACCTTC.

The chain has TRBV18 and TRBJ2-5; D perhaps matches TRBD2 (6 bases). V was clipped by 0 bases and J by 7 bases, with 18 bases between them. CDR3 size: 16 residues. From germline, CDR1 is KGHSH and CDR2 LQKENI. Written as DNA, the CDR3 is TGTGCCAGCTCACCACCGACTAGTAGTGGGGTAGGGACCCAGTACTTC. As protein: CASSPPTSSGVGTQYF.

This clone was recorded only once. This rearrangement joins TRBV4-3 to TRBJ2-1, with D possibly TRBD2 on 6 matching bases. The CDR3 is 14 residues long. Germline V gene lookup returns CDR1 LGHNA and CDR2 YSLEER. V was clipped by 0 bases and J by 4 bases, with 7 bases between them. The CDR3 DNA follows: TGCGCCAGCAGCCAAGATCGGGAGTACAATGAGCAGTTCTTC. Translated: CASSQDREYNEQFF.

The chain is built from TRBV11-2 and TRBJ2-1, with D perhaps matching TRBD2 (6 bases). The germline gives CDR1 SGHAT, CDR2 FQNNGV. The CDR3 runs 15 residues. V was cut by 4 bases and J by 5 bases, with 15 bases left in between. The CDR3 protein is CASSWAAGLNNEQFF. In DNA form, the CDR3 reads TGTGCCAGCAGCTGGGCAGCGGGCCTTAACAATGAGCAGTTCTTC.

V is TRBV7-2 and J is TRBJ1-3, with a weak D call TRBD1 (6 bases). CDR1 is SGHTA, CDR2 FQGNSA, per germline. The length of the CDR3 is 14 residues. The V and J ends lost 1 base and 4 bases respectively, with 8 bases between them. CDR3 sequence reads: CASSLGTAGNTIYF. The CDR3 DNA reads as TGTGCCAGCAGCTTAGGGACAGCCGGAAACACCATATATTTT. Together with reference TRBV7-2 and TRBJ1-3, the CDR3 gives the full variable domain: GAGVSQSPSNKVTEKGKDVELRCDPISGHTALYWYRQSLGQGLEFLIYFQGNSAPDKSGLPSDRFSAERTGGSVSTLTIQRTQQEDSAVYLCASSLGTAGNTIYFGEGSWLTVV.

The chain links TRBV24-1 to TRBJ2-2; 8 nucleotides line up with TRBD1. This CDR3 contains 15 residues. CDR1 is KGHDR and CDR2 is SFDVKD in the germline V gene. V shed 7 bases and J 6 bases; nucleotides not matched to a gene: 9. CDR3 bases: TGTGCCACCAGCACGGACAGGGAACACCCCGGGGAGCTGTTTTTT. Its protein is CATSTDREHPGELFF.

This clone was detected once. Other nucleotide sequences from this sample produce the same CDR3. V is TRBV7-3 and J is TRBJ1-1, with D possibly being TRBD1 (5 bases). Germline CDR1 is SGHTA and CDR2 is FQGTGA. The CDR3 is 13 amino acids. V gave up 4 bases and J gave up 5 bases, with 11 bases separating them. In DNA, the CDR3 is TGTGCCAGCAGCTCCCAGGGCGGAACTGAAGCTTTCTTT. It is translated as CASSSQGGTEAFF.

The V and J genes are TRBV7-9 and TRBJ1-6, with D possibly matching TRBD1 (6 bases). The V and J ends lost 6 bases and 4 bases respectively, with 13 bases between them. The CDR3 is made up of 15 amino acids. CDR1 SEHNR and CDR2 FQNEAQ come from the germline V gene (reference sequence). DNA of the CDR3: TGTGCCAGCAGTCCCAGGGGAAATTATAATTCACCCCTCCACTTT. Its translation is CASSPRGNYNSPLHF.

The chain links TRBV15 to TRBJ1-2, with TRBD1 matching 10 bases. This CDR3 contains 15 residues. Germline CDR1 is LNHNV and CDR2 is YYDKDF (reference sequence). V gave up 1 base and J gave up 3 bases; unmatched junction bases: 2. CDR3 loop: CATSRAGTGDYGYTF. In DNA form, the CDR3 reads TGTGCCACCAGCAGAGCAGGGACAGGGGACTATGGCTACACCTTC.

This clone was detected only once. The chain uses TRBV18 and TRBJ1-1; D uncertain. The CDR3 totals 14 residues. V dropped 1 base and J dropped 1 base, with 7 bases sitting between them. Germline CDR1 KGHSH, CDR2 LQKENI. The CDR3 coding sequence is TGTGCCAGCTCACCACTTGGAGGGAACACTGAAGCTTTCTTT. Translation: CASSPLGGNTEAFF.